One TCR beta chain is described in this entry. This clonotype was seen only a few times. The clone's antigen remains unknown. A read error may produce the germline difference seen at one junction end. The germline V gene sets CDR1 to SGHVS and CDR2 to FQNEAQ. The CDR3 goes from the cysteine to the phenylalanine over 15 residues. Just the 45-base CDR3 DNA is kept, in frame starting at base 1. Library preparation employed PCR. TCRdb records Illumina HiSeq 2500 as the sequencer. Unique molecular identifiers were incorporated into TCR beta cDNA libraries to reduce PCR and sequencing biases. Roughly 0.5 million cDNA molecules were obtained per 1 to 10 million input T cells, so each molecule approximated one T cell. The patient libraries were prepared and sequenced with the same protocol used for the earlier healthy control dataset. Samples belonging to the same batch were prepared together, multiplexed and sequenced on a shared HiSeq lane. On the study's bioinformatics: MIGEC was used to process the raw barcoded reads, and molecular identifier groups with only a single read were discarded before consensus assembly and CDR3 extraction. VDJtools was used for post-analysis of the clonotype tables, and diversity was normalized by down-sampling every dataset to the size of the smallest sample. In repertoire overlap clustering, CDR3 amino acid sequences, but not nucleotide sequences, were matched to correct batch-related cross-sample contamination. The public reads were quality trimmed at Q25 with fastp and then assembled into clones with MiXCR by TCRdb, keeping productive beta chains. Merged by CDR3 protein, the rows form single entries marked with the most common genes and DNA. The V and J calls here are based on TCRdb, not the publication. Across this sample there are under 650,000 distinct CDR3 sequences, with 44% seen only once. 1.7% of the sample goes to the ten largest clones.

The data stem from a study of post-analysis software for immune sequencing data (dated by TCRdb to 2013 to 2016). Concerning the study at large: Recorded disease courses included relapsing-remitting, secondary progressive and progressive-relapsing multiple sclerosis, with some patients lacking subtype annotation. The multiple sclerosis patient repertoires were compared with about a dozen previously published healthy control repertoires from donors aged about 6 to 28 years. A subset of samples was prepared in parallel using single-end sample barcoding, then pooled and co-amplified after Illumina adapter ligation.

TCR beta repertoires were profiled from peripheral blood of roughly 13 young patients with multiple sclerosis to demonstrate the VDJtools post-analysis software. The patients with multiple sclerosis were children and adolescents between about 6 and 16 years of age. The study at large found these results: Multiple sclerosis patients had significantly lower normalized Chao1 diversity than controls, a result that suggests substantial peripheral T-cell clonal expansion. Four to six TRBV segments, including TRBV5-6, TRBV5-1 and TRBV20-1, were significantly more frequent in patients than controls. The multiple sclerosis patient group was slightly younger than the control group. When samples were clustered directly using the F measure, samples prepared in the same batch co-clustered strongly, which prompted a batch-effect correction.

Recombination joined TRBV7-8 with TRBJ1-2; confidence is insufficient to name the D gene. The receptor comes from a girl aged 5-17 years with multiple sclerosis. The sample comprised blood. This receptor has the CDR3 CASSLRWRTAGGCTF. The sequence in DNA is TGTGCCAGCAGCTTAAGGTGGCGGACCGCGGGTGGCTGCACCTTC. Reference TRBV7-8 and TRBJ1-2 proteins supply the regions before and after the CDR3; the full variable domain is: GAGVSQSPRYKVAKRGQDVALRCDPISGHVSLFWYQQALGQGPEFLTYFQNEAQLDKSGLPSDRFFAERPEGSVSTLKIQRTQQEDSAVYLCASSLRWRTAGGCTFGSGTRLTVV.